The entry below gives a single TCR beta chain sequence along with its context. Its antigen is not known. This sample is part of a study of yellow fever vaccine responses in identical twins. Study-level results: Twins reportedly appeared to share part of their vaccine T cell response while keeping part individual.

TCRdb fed the RT-PCR reads into MiXCR, producing one record per CDR3 protein. The sample has under 20,000 distinct CDR3 sequences; roughly 60% are singletons. This CDR3 comprises 15 residues. Germline CDR1 is SGHKS and CDR2 is YYEKEE (reference sequence). Trimming took 4 bases from V and 7 from J; bases not matched to a gene: 7. This chain links TRBV5-5 with TRBJ2-1; 11 bases are shared with TRBD1. Sequencing used T cells from blood (PBMCs), unsorted or a sorted subset (not recorded which), obtained before or after yellow fever vaccination (not recorded which). This receptor was identified in a woman aged 18-30 years who received the yellow fever vaccine. The CDR3 loop is CASSNPGQGGNEQFF. As DNA, the CDR3 is TGTGCCAGCAGCAACCCGGGACAGGGGGGAAATGAGCAGTTCTTC.